This T cell receptor beta chain came from a study of T cells expressing NK-cell markers. The cDNA for TCR beta came from 5'RACE template switching with UMIs. TCRdb reprocessed the 5' RACE reads and keeps a single row for each CDR3 protein, giving no DNA. Here the sample table reports 550,000 to 600,000 distinct CDR3 sequences. This CDR3 has 17 residues. Germline CDR1 reads SGHAT; CDR2 reads FQNNGV. The genes are TRBV11-2 and TRBJ2-4; absent DNA, TCRdb's TRBD1 call cannot be checked. The sample comprised blood T cells: a sorted CD56 or NKG2C T cell subset, CD4+ or CD8+ T cells, or bulk PBMC T cells (not recorded which). The TCR sequence derives from a man aged 18 to 30 in good health. The CDR3 spells CASSLRLVGVAKNIQYF. Filled out from reference TRBV11-2 and TRBJ2-4, the complete variable domain reads EAGVAQSPRYKIIEKRQSVAFWCNPISGHATLYWYQQILGQGPKLLIQFQNNGVVDDSQLPKDRFSAERLKGVDSTLKIQPAKLEDSAVYLCASSLRLVGVAKNIQYFGAGTRLSVL.